The clone carrying this T cell receptor beta chain was found a few times. Its antigen is not identified. The data are from a study of T-cell memory formation after mild COVID-19. Study-level points and caveats: Researchers report contracting CD4+ clones mostly in CM and EM, with CD8+ clones in EMRA. Nothing confirmed that second-wave clones peaking on day 37 were specific for SARS-CoV-2.

There are 17 residues in the CDR3. J was trimmed by 0 bases and V by 8 bases; bases with no gene match: 9. Germline V gene lookup returns CDR1 MNHNY and CDR2 SVGAGI (reference sequence). TCRdb re-derived calls from the 5' RACE reads in MiXCR, one entry per CDR3 protein. The sample holds fewer than 250,000 distinct CDR3 sequences, 27% seen once. This sequence was found in an adult woman who had mild COVID-19 (a few samples of this study predate the infection). Cell type and time point are not known. This sequence joins TRBV6-6 and TRBJ1-5, with 11 bases matching TRBD1. The sample taken for sequencing was PBMCs or a T cell subset sorted from them (not recorded which). Here the CDR3 DNA reads TGTGCCAGCCAGAAAGGACAGGGGGCCGGTAGCAATCAGCCCCAGCATTTT. It is translated as CASQKGQGAGSNQPQHF.